The source of this T cell receptor beta chain is a study of shared clonotypes between healthy human individuals. Assay: immunoSEQ multiplex PCR; the TCRdb copy retains only in-frame clones and omits some. The sample carries about 2.1 million clones, approximately 94% recorded once. Naive CD8 isolation took CD45RO-negative cells positively selected for CCR7 and excluded terminally differentiated effector memory CD45RA+ cells. Trimming stripped 2 bases from V and 2 bases from J, with 10 bases between. Germline loops: CDR1 MNHEY, CDR2 SMNVEV (reference sequence). This CDR3 comprises 15 residues. V usage is TRBV27 and J usage is TRBJ2-1; D is ambiguous. This clonotype was sampled from a man aged 18 to 30 in good health. Some clones in this sample may be carry-over from other donors' samples. The material sequenced was naive CD8+ T cells from PBMCs. The chain's CDR3 is CASSLDVEPYNEQFF. CDR3 DNA: TGTGCCAGCAGTTTAGATGTTGAACCCTACAATGAGCAGTTCTTC.